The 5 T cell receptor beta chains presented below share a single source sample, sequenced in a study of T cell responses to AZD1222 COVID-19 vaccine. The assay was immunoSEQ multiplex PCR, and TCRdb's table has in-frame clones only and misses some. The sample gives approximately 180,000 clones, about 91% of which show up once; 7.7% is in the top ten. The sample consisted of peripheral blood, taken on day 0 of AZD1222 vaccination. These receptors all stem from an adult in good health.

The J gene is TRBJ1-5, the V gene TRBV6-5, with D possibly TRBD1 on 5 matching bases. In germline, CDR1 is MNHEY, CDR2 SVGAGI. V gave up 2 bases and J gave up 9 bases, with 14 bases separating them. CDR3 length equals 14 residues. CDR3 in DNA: TGTGCCAGCAGTTACCAGGGCCGCGGGGGGCCCCAGCATTTT. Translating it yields CASSYQGRGGPQHF.

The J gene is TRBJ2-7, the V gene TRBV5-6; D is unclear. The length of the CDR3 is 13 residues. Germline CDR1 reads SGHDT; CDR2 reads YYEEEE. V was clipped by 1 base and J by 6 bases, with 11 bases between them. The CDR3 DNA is TGTGCCAGCAGCTTGTTTCAGAATTCCGAGCAGTACTTC. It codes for CASSLFQNSEQYF.

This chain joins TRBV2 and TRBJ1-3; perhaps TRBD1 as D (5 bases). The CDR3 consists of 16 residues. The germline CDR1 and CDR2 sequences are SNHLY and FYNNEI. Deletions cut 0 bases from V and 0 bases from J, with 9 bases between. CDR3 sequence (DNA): TGTGCCAGCAGTGAAGCACGAGGGGTCTCTGGAAACACCATATATTTT. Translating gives CASSEARGVSGNTIYF.

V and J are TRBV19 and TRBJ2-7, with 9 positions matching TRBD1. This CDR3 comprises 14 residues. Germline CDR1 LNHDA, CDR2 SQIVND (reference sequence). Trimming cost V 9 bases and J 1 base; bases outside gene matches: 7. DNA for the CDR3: TGTGCCAGCAGTCCCGGGACAGGGTCCTACGAGCAGTACTTC. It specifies CASSPGTGSYEQYF. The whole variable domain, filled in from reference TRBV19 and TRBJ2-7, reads DGGITQSPKYLFRKEGQNVTLSCEQNLNHDAMYWYRQDPGQGLRLIYYSQIVNDFQKGDIAEGYSVSREKKESFPLTVTSAQKNPTAFYLCASSPGTGSYEQYFGPGTRLTVT.

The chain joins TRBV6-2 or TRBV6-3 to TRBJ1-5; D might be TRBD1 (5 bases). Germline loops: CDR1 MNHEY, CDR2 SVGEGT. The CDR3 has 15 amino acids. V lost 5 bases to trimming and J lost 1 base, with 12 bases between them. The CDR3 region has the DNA TGTGCCAGCAGTACGGGCCAGGGAAGCAATCAGCCCCAGCATTTT. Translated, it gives CASSTGQGSNQPQHF.